This TCR beta chain was sequenced in a study of cytomegalovirus exposure and HLA in healthy donors (dated by TCRdb to 2016 to 2017). For the study in its entirety: The 500 to 800 repertoires of the first cohort and the 110 or so validation repertoires were produced on the same platform, according to a later analysis. Along with the roughly 670-subject first cohort, a separate validation cohort of roughly 110 different subjects was used. The study combined high-throughput TCR immunosequencing, statistical association of individual TCRs with disease status, and machine learning to predict cytomegalovirus infection status. The study was designed to test whether signatures of past pathogen exposure could be identified by cataloging public T cell receptors. General conclusions and limits of the study: A later analysis lacked HLA typing for the validation cohort, so it scored co-occurrence in that cohort across all 120 or so repertoires. In vitro tests confirmed that a few of the cytomegalovirus-associated TCR beta chains recognize cytomegalovirus antigens. A total of roughly 160 TCR beta chains were listed by the study as associated with cytomegalovirus. Cytomegalovirus status was reported to be diagnosed by the classifier with high specificity and sensitivity in both the original and validation cohorts. While some public TCRs were present in many individuals, most TCR sequences turned up only very rarely across donors. A later analysis found that TCRs clustered in the first cohort also tended to co-occur in the roughly 120 validation repertoires, with more than 90% of cluster scores above 0. It was suggested by the authors that the approach could potentially be generalized to other disease states and immunological phenotypes.

From a lookup of the germline V gene (reference sequence), CDR1 and CDR2 are SEHNR and FQNEAQ. V loses 0 bases at its end and J loses 3 bases; junction bases beyond the gene matches: 5. Measured from the cysteine to the phenylalanine, the CDR3 is 16 residues long. Solely the CDR3 DNA is kept, with 48 bases framed from the first base. The donors were included in the validation cohort of 100 to 150 subjects, a group kept apart from the approximately 670-subject first cohort. About this clone: The antigen it recognizes is unknown. No base-level quality is on record; no much larger clone is a single base apart.

The protocol used for the library was the immunoSEQ multiplex PCR assay. On the authors' methods: A statistical classification framework was developed to diagnose cytomegalovirus status using the catalog of TCR beta chain sequences. The immuneACCESS repertoire file appears here via TCRdb, limited to in-frame rearrangements. These files lack a portion of the clones; in checked studies, under half of the deficit traces to unresolved V genes, and the cause of the others is not known. Clone size and the V and J calls come from that table; the DNA yielded D and trimming. The sample profile shows 250,000 to 300,000 clones; nearly 90% of them were found once. 0.35% to 0.4% of the sample is held by the ten biggest clonotypes.

This clonotype was obtained from a woman aged 18-29 years in good health and CMV-seronegative. The chain is encoded by TRBV7-9 joined to TRBJ1-2; 9 junctional bases match TRBD1. Sequencing used PBMCs. CDR3 reads: CASSLAITGGDYGYTF. The nucleotide sequence reads as follows: TGTGCCAGCAGCTTAGCGATAACAGGGGGCGACTATGGCTACACCTTC.